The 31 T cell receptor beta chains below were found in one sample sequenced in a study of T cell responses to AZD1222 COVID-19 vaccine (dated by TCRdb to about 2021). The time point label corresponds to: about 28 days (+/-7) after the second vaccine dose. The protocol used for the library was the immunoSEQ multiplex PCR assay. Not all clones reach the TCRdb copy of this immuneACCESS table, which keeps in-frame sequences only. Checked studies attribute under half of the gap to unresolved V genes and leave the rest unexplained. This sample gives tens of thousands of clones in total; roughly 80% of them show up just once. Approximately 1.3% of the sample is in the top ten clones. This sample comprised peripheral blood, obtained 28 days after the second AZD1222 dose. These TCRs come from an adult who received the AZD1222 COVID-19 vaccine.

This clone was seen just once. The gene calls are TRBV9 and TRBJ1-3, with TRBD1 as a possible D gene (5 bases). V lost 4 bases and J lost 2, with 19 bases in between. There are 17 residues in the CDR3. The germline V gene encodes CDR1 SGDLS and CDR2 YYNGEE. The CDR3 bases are TGTGCCAGCAGCACTTCGGATCAGGGATACACTGGAAACACCATATATTTT. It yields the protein CASSTSDQGYTGNTIYF.

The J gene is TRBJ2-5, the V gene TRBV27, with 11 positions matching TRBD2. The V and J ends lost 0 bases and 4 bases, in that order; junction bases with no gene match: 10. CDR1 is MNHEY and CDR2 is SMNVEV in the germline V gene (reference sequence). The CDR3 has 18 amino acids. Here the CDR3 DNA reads TGTGCCAGCAGTTTATCACTAGCGGGAGAACCGGGACGAGAGACCCAGTACTTC. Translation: CASSLSLAGEPGRETQYF.

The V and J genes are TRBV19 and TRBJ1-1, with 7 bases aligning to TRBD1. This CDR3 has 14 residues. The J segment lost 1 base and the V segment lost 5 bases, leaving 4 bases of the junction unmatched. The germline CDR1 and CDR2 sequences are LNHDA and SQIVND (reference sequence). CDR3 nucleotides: TGTGCCAGTAGTCTGAGGGGGCGGAACACTGAAGCTTTCTTT. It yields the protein CASSLRGRNTEAFF.

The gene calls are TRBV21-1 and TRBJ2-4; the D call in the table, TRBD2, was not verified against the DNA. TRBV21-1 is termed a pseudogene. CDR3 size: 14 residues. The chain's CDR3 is CASSKVLAKNIQYF. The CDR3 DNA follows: TGTGCCAGCAGCAAAGTCCTAGCCAAAAACATTCAGTACTTC.

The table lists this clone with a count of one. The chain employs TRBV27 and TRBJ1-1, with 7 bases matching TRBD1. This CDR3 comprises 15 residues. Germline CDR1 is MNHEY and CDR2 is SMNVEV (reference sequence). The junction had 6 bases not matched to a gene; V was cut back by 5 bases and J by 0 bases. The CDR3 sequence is CASSPRQGMNTEAFF. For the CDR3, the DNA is TGTGCCAGCAGTCCCCGACAGGGTATGAACACTGAAGCTTTCTTT.

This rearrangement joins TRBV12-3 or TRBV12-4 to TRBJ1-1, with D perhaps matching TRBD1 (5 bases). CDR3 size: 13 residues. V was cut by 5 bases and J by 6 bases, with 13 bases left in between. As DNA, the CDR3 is TGTGCCAGCAGTAGGTATCAGGGTTCTGAAGCTTTCTTT. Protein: CASSRYQGSEAFF.

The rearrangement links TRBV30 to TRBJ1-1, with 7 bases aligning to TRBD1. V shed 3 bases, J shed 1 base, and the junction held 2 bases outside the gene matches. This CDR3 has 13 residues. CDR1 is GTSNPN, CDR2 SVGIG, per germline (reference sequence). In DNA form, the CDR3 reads TGTGCCTGGAGCCGACAGGGGAACACTGAAGCTTTCTTT. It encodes CAWSRQGNTEAFF.

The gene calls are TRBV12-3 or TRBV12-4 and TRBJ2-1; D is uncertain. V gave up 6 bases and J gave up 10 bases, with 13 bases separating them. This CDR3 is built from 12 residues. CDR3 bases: TGTGCCAGCAGGCTCCTCTTGGGGGAGCAGTTCTTC. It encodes CASRLLLGEQFF.

CDR3 residues: CASSLHPGGAGTEAFF. In DNA, the CDR3 is TGTGCCAGCAGCTTACATCCAGGGGGCGCTGGCACTGAAGCTTTCTTT. The chain combines TRBV7-2 with TRBJ1-1; 8 nucleotides match TRBD1. Trimming at V came to 2 bases and at J to 4 bases, leaving 9 bases not matched to a gene. CDR3 size: 16 residues. From germline, CDR1 is SGHTA and CDR2 FQGNSA.

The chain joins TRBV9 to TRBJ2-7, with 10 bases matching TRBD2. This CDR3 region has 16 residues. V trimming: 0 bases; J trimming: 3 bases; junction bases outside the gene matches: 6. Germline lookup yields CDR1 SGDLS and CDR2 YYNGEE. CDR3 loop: CASSVGGSGRIYEQYF. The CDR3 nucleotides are TGTGCCAGCAGCGTAGGCGGTAGCGGGAGGATCTACGAGCAGTACTTC.

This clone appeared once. In DNA form, the CDR3 reads TGTGCCAGCAGCTGGAGGACAGGGGAAGAGACCCAGTACTTC. Its translation: CASSWRTGEETQYF. This sequence joins TRBV5-6 and TRBJ2-5, with 9 bases aligning to TRBD1. Germline V gene data show CDR1 as SGHDT and CDR2 as YYEEEE. After removal of 3 bases from V and 3 bases from J, the junction contained 3 bases not matched to a gene. CDR3 length: 14 amino acids.

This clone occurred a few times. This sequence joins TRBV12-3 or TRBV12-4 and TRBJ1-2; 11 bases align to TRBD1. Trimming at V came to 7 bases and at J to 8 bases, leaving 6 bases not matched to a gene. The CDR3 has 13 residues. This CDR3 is CASTPGQGAGYTF. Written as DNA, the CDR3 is TGTGCCAGCACCCCCGGACAGGGGGCGGGCTACACCTTC.

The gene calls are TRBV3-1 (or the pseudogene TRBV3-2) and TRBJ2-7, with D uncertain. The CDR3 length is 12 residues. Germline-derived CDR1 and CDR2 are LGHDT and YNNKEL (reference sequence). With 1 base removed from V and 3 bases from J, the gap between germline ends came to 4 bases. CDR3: CASSQVYYEQYF. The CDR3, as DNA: TGTGCCAGCAGCCAAGTGTACTACGAGCAGTACTTC.

The CDR3 sequence: CASSLRTAGELFF. DNA for the CDR3: TGTGCCAGCAGCTTAAGGACAGCCGGGGAGCTGTTTTTT. This rearrangement joins TRBV11-1 to TRBJ2-2; a possible D gene is TRBD1 (6 bases). The CDR3 is 13 residues long. Germline CDR1 and CDR2: SGHAT and FQDESV (reference sequence). V lost 2 bases and J 6 bases, leaving 7 bases between the germline ends.

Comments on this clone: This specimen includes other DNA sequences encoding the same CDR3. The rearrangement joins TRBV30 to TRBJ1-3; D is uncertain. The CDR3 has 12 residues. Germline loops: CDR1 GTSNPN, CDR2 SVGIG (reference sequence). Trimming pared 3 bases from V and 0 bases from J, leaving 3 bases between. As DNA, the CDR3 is TGTGCCTGGAGGGCCTCTGGAAACACCATATATTTT. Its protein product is CAWRASGNTIYF.

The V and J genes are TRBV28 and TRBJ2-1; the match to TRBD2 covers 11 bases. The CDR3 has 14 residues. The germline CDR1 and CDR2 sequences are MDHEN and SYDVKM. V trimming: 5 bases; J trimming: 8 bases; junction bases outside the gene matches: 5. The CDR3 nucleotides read TGTGCCAGCAGTCGACCGGGACTAGCGGATGAGCAGTTCTTC. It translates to CASSRPGLADEQFF. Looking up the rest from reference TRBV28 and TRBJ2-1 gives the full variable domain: DVKVTQSSRYLVKRTGEKVFLECVQDMDHENMFWYRQDPGLGLRLIYFSYDVKMKEKGDIPEGYSVSREKKERFSLILESASTNQTSMYLCASSRPGLADEQFFGPGTRLTVL.

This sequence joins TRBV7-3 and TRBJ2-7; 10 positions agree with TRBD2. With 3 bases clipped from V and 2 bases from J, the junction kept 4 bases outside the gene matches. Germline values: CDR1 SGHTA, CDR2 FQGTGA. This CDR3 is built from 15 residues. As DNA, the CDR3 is TGTGCCAGCAGCTTCCGACTAGCGGGTACCTACGAGCAGTACTTC. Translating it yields CASSFRLAGTYEQYF.

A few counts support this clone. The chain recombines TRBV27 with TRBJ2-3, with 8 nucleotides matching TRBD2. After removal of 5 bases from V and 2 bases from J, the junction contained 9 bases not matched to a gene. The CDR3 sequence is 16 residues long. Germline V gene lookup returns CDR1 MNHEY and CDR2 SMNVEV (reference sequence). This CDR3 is CASSDWTSQVTDTQYF. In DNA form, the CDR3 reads TGTGCCAGCAGTGACTGGACTAGCCAAGTCACAGATACGCAGTATTTT.

CDR3 nucleotide sequence: TGTGCCAGCAGCCCCCGTGAAGGTTCTTACGACGAGCAGTACTTC. Translated: CASSPREGSYDEQYF. J is TRBJ2-7 and V is TRBV9, with D unresolved. The CDR3 length is 15 residues. Trimming shortened V by 4 bases and J by 5 bases, and 19 bases separated the two germline ends. The germline gives CDR1 SGDLS, CDR2 YYNGEE. The full variable domain, its missing parts supplied by reference TRBV9 and TRBJ2-7, is DSGVTQTPKHLITATGQRVTLRCSPRSGDLSVYWYQQSLDQGLQFLIQYYNGEERAKGNILERFSAQQFPDLHSELNLSSLELGDSALYFCASSPREGSYDEQYFGPGTRLTVT.

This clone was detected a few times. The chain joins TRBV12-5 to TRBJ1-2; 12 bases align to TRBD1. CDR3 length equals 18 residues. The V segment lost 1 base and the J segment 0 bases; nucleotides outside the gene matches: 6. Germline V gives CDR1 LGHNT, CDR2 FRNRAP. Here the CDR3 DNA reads TGTGCTAGTGGTTTGGAAGGGACAGGGGGCCGAGCTAACTATGGCTACACCTTC. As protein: CASGLEGTGGRANYGYTF.

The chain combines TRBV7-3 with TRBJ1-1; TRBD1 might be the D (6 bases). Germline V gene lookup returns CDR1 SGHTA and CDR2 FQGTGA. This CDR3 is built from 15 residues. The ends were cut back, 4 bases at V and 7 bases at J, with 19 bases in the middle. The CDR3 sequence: CASSSRQAGVGEAFF. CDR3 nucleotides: TGTGCCAGCAGCTCCAGACAGGCCGGGGTCGGTGAAGCTTTCTTT.

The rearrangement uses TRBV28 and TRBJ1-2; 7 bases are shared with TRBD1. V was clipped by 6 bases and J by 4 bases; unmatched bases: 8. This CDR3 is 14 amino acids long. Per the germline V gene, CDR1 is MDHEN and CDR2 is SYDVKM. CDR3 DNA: TGTGCCAGCAGACAGGACAGGCTGGCCTATGGCTACACCTTC. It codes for CASRQDRLAYGYTF.

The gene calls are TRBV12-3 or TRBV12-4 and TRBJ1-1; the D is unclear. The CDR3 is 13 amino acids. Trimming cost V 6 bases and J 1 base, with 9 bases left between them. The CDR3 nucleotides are TGTGCCAGCAGGAACCGGGAGAACACTGAAGCTTTCTTT. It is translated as CASRNRENTEAFF.

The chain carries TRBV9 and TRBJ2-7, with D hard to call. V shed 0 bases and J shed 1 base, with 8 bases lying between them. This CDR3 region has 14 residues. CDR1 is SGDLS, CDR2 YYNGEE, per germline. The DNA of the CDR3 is TGTGCCAGCAGCGTAGGCCCAGAGTCCTACGAGCAGTACTTC. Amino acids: CASSVGPESYEQYF.

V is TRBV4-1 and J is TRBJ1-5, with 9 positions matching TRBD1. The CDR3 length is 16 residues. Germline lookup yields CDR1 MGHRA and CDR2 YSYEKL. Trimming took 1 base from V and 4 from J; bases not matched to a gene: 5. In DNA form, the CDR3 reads TGCGCCAGCAGCCAAGCGCGTGGGACAGGGAATCAGCCCCAGCATTTT. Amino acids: CASSQARGTGNQPQHF.

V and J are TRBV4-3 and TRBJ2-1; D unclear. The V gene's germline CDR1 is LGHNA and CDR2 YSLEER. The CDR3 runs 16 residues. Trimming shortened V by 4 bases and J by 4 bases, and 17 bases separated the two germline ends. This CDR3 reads CASSPTLIGVYNEQFF. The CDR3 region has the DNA TGCGCCAGCAGCCCTACCTTGATAGGAGTGTACAATGAGCAGTTCTTC.

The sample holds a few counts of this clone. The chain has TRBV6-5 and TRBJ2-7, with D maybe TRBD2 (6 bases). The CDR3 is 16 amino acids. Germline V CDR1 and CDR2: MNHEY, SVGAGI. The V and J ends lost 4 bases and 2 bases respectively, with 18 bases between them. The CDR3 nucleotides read TGTGCCAGCAGTTCCTTTCCACCCGGGAGTCCCTACGAGCAGTACTTC. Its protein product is CASSSFPPGSPYEQYF.

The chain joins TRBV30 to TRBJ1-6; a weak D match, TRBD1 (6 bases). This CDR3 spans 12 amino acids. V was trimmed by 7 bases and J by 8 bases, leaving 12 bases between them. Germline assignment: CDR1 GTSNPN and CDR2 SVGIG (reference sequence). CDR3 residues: CAYDRTYSPLHF. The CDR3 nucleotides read TGTGCCTATGACAGGACCTATTCACCCCTCCACTTT.

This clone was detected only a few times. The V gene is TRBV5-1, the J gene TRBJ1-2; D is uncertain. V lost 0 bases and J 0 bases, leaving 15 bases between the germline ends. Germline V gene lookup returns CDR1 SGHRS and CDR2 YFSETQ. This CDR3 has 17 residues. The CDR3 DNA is TGCGCCAGCAGCTTGGCTGGAGGTAGAGTTCCTAACTATGGCTACACCTTC. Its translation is CASSLAGGRVPNYGYTF.

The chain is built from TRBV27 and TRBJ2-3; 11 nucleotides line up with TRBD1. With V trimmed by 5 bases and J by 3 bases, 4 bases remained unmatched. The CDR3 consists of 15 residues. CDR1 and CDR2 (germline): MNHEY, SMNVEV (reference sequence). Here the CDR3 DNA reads TGTGCCAGCAGTCGCAGGGACAGGGGGACAGATACGCAGTATTTT. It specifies CASSRRDRGTDTQYF.

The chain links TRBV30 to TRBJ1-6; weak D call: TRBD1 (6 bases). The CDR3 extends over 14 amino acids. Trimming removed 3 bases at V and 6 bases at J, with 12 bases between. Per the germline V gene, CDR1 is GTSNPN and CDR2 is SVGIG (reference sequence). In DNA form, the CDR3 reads TGTGCCTGGAGAGAAGGACAGCCTAATTCACCCCTCCACTTT. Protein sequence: CAWREGQPNSPLHF.